One and the same sample provided the 25 T cell receptor beta chains below, sequenced in a study of blood T cells in healthy people across ages. Together with a sample-barcoded 5' primer, a J-beta primer mix was included in a second PCR lasting roughly 6 to 12 cycles. TCRdb re-called the 5' RACE reads through MiXCR, storing one row per CDR3 protein. The sample holds hundreds of thousands of distinct CDR3 sequences, about 30% seen once. Sequences were obtained from blood. These receptors all stem from a woman of 80 years or more in good health.

This clonotype was detected only a few times. The J gene is TRBJ2-1, the V gene TRBV19; 11 bases align to TRBD1. Trimming took 11 bases from V and 8 from J; bases not matched to a gene: 17. Germline CDR1 LNHDA, CDR2 SQIVND (reference sequence). The length of the CDR3 is 16 residues. The CDR3 DNA sequence: TGTGCCGCTTCGAAGAGGGGGACAGGGGGTGGCGATGAGCAGTTCTTC. This encodes CAASKRGTGGGDEQFF.

This clonotype was counted between two and nine times. The V call is TRBV24-1, the J call TRBJ1-6; 9 bases match TRBD1. This CDR3 region has 14 residues. Per the germline V gene, CDR1 is KGHDR and CDR2 is SFDVKD. V trimming: 7 bases; J trimming: 7 bases; junction bases outside the gene matches: 4. The CDR3 loop is CATRGTGLNSPLHF. The CDR3, as DNA: TGTGCCACCAGGGGGACAGGGCTGAATTCACCCCTCCACTTT.

In the case of this clonotype: A much larger clone differs by one base, so this may be a read error. The chain has TRBV20-1 and TRBJ2-3, with D hard to call. The V end lost 6 bases, the J end lost 9 bases, and 19 bases lay between the germline ends. The CDR3 sequence is 13 residues long. Per germline, CDR1 DFQATT and CDR2 SNEGSKA (reference sequence). The CDR3 sequence: CSAPLLGEWTQYF. CDR3 in DNA: TGCAGTGCCCCCCTTTTGGGCGAATGGACGCAGTATTTT.

As concerns this clonotype: This sequence may be a read error, since a much larger clone differs from it by one base. The V and J genes are TRBV7-9 and TRBJ2-5; no reliable D call. CDR3 length: 13 residues. In germline, CDR1 is SEHNR, CDR2 FQNEAQ (reference sequence). The CDR3, as DNA: TGTGCCGGATTTGGCCTGGATCAAGGGACCCAGTACTTC. This gives the protein CAGFGLDQGTQYF.

This clonotype was observed many times. The V and J genes are TRBV7-9 and TRBJ1-2, with a weak D call TRBD1 (5 bases). CDR3 size: 14 residues. V was cut by 4 bases and J by 5 bases, with 14 bases left in between. Germline CDR1 and CDR2: SEHNR and FQNEAQ (reference sequence). CDR3 amino acids: CASSSRGLGYGYTF. CDR3 bases: TGTGCCAGCAGCTCCCGGGGCCTGGGGTATGGCTACACCTTC.

Ten or more counts support this clonotype. The chain uses TRBV5-1 and TRBJ2-7; D is perhaps TRBD1 (7 bases). CDR1 SGHRS and CDR2 YFSETQ come from the germline V gene. The CDR3 is 12 residues long. Trimming took 4 bases from V and 7 from J, leaving 12 bases between them. In nucleotides, the CDR3 is TGCGCCAGCAGCCAGACAGGGAGGGAGCAGTACTTC. It codes for CASSQTGREQYF.

This clonotype was counted many times. The chain recombines TRBV27 with TRBJ1-5, with D uncertain. This CDR3 contains 12 residues. Germline CDR1 and CDR2: MNHEY and SMNVEV (reference sequence). V lost 8 bases and J lost 7, with 12 bases in between. The CDR3 loop reads CASASGSQPQHF. CDR3 DNA: TGTGCCAGCGCTTCTGGGTCCCAGCCCCAGCATTTT.

With regard to this clonotype: Possible read error: a much larger clone is one base away. This chain joins TRBV5-1 and TRBJ1-1; no firm D call. In germline, CDR1 is SGHRS, CDR2 YFSETQ. This CDR3 contains 15 residues. The V end was cut by 1 base, the J end by 3 bases, with 13 bases between. CDR3 in DNA: TGCGCCAGCAGCTTGTGGCCCGCCGGGGACACTGAAGCTTTCTTT. This codes for CASSLWPAGDTEAFF.

This clonotype was counted ten times or more. The rearrangement uses TRBV5-1 and TRBJ2-7; tentatively, D is TRBD1 (6 bases). The CDR3 is 15 residues long. Germline CDR1 is SGHRS and CDR2 is YFSETQ. Trimming removed 4 bases from V and 3 bases from J, with 17 bases in between. The CDR3 protein is CASSIEQGTIYEQYF. The DNA of the CDR3 is TGCGCCAGCAGCATTGAACAGGGAACAATCTACGAGCAGTACTTC.

The V and J genes are TRBV4-1 and TRBJ2-1; a possible D gene is TRBD2 (7 bases). The CDR3 extends over 17 amino acids. Trimming took 0 bases from V and 2 from J, leaving 14 bases between them. The germline V gene encodes CDR1 MGHRA and CDR2 YSYEKL. The CDR3 region has the DNA TGCGCCAGCAGCCAAGATCCTCGGGGGGCAACCTACAATGAGCAGTTCTTC. Protein product: CASSQDPRGATYNEQFF.

This clonotype was detected many times. This rearrangement joins TRBV20-1 to TRBJ2-3, with D perhaps TRBD1 or TRBD2 (5 bases each). CDR1 is DFQATT and CDR2 is SNEGSKA in the germline V gene (reference sequence). This CDR3 has 12 residues. V lost 3 bases and J 3 bases, leaving 7 bases between the germline ends. The CDR3 loop reads CSARRGTDTQYF. Written as DNA, the CDR3 is TGCAGTGCTAGGAGGGGAACAGATACGCAGTATTTT.

This clonotype was detected a few times. The J gene is TRBJ1-2, the V gene TRBV7-8, with D hard to call. CDR1 is SGHVS and CDR2 is FQNEAQ in the germline V gene. The germline V and J ends were trimmed by 1 base and 8 bases, with 20 bases remaining between them. CDR3 size: 16 residues. DNA of the CDR3: TGTGCCAGCAGCTTAGTAGTCTGGGGAGGGCTCCGCGGCTACACCTTC. Encoded protein: CASSLVVWGGLRGYTF.

This clonotype was recorded a few times. J is TRBJ2-7 and V is TRBV10-3, with unresolved D. Germline lookup yields CDR1 ENHRY and CDR2 SYGVKD. Trimming left V 8 bases short and J 0 bases short, with 11 bases between. CDR3 length: 13 residues. The CDR3 DNA is TGTGCCATCCAAGAGAGGAGCTCCTACGAGCAGTACTTC. Translation: CAIQERSSYEQYF.

The chain recombines TRBV30 with TRBJ1-2; unclear D gene. This CDR3 has 12 residues. CDR1 GTSNPN and CDR2 SVGIG come from the germline V gene (reference sequence). V shed 2 bases and J shed 8 bases, with 12 bases lying between them. CDR3 sequence (DNA): TGTGCCTGGAGTCGGGAGGTTGGGGGCTACACCTTC. Protein sequence: CAWSREVGGYTF.

In this sample, this clonotype turned up a few times. CDR3 bases: TGTGCCAGCAGGAGAGGGGGTTCTGGCTACACCTTC. It yields the protein CASRRGGSGYTF. The chain recombines TRBV28 with TRBJ1-2, with D maybe TRBD1 (6 bases). The V gene lost 6 bases and the J gene lost 7 bases, with 12 bases spanning the gap. The CDR3 covers 12 residues. CDR1 is MDHEN and CDR2 is SYDVKM in the germline V gene.

This clonotype was seen once. This rearrangement joins TRBV4-3 to TRBJ1-3; 7 nucleotides align to TRBD1. V shed 3 bases and J 0 bases; nucleotides not matched to a gene: 2. In germline, CDR1 is LGHNA, CDR2 YSLEER. The CDR3 covers 15 residues. The CDR3 reads CASSQGQFSGNTIYF. The CDR3 bases are TGCGCCAGCAGCCAGGGACAGTTCTCTGGAAACACCATATATTTT.

On this clonotype: A much larger clone differs by one base, so this may be a read error. V usage is TRBV6-6 and J usage is TRBJ1-2; the D is unclear. CDR3 length equals 11 residues. Germline lookup yields CDR1 MNHNY and CDR2 SVGAGI (reference sequence). The DNA of the CDR3 is TGTGACAGCACCCTTGGGAATGGCTACACCTTC. This codes for CDSTLGNGYTF.

The V call is TRBV27, the J call TRBJ1-1, with 10 positions matching TRBD1. The ends lost 8 bases at V and 4 bases at J; junction bases unmatched: 7. Germline V gene sequence: CDR1 MNHEY, CDR2 SMNVEV (reference sequence). There are 14 residues in the CDR3. The CDR3 DNA reads TGTGCCAGCCGCCGGGACAGGGGAGGCACTGAAGCTTTCTTT. Its protein product is CASRRDRGGTEAFF.

With regard to this clonotype: With a much larger clone just one base away, this may be a read error. V is TRBV6-5 and J is TRBJ2-1, with D perhaps matching TRBD2 (6 bases). Trimming took off 5 bases at V and 15 bases at J, with 23 bases between the two ends. From germline, CDR1 is MNHEY and CDR2 SVGAGI. The CDR3 sequence is 14 residues long. CDR3 amino acids: CASSLTLSGVESFF. CDR3 DNA sequence: TGTGCCAGCAGTCTCACCCTCTCGGGAGTCGAGTCGTTCTTC.

This clonotype was seen at least ten times. The chain carries TRBV6-2 or TRBV6-3 and TRBJ2-5; 10 nucleotides agree with TRBD1. Germline V lookup: CDR1 MNHEY, CDR2 SVGEGT. V lost 2 bases and J lost 4; bases outside the gene matches: 4. This CDR3 is built from 15 residues. CDR3 amino acids: CASSYLTGGGETQYF. The CDR3 coding sequence is TGTGCCAGCAGTTACCTGACAGGGGGCGGAGAGACCCAGTACTTC.

Of note for this clonotype: This may come from a read error, since a much larger clone is one base off. The V gene is TRBV28, the J gene TRBJ2-7, with TRBD1 matching 9 bases. The J call may be incorrect, as the DNA end agrees better with TRBJ2-5. Germline lookup yields CDR1 MDHEN and CDR2 SYDVKM. This CDR3 contains 14 residues. Written as DNA, the CDR3 is TGTGCCAGCAGACCCCAGACAGGGGGTGGGACCCAGTACTTC. Amino acids: CASRPQTGGGTQYF.

There are many counts of this clonotype. The chain employs TRBV15 and TRBJ1-4; a possible D gene is TRBD1 (5 bases). This CDR3 has 14 amino acids. The germline gives CDR1 LNHNV, CDR2 YYDKDF (reference sequence). V gave up 0 bases and J gave up 9 bases, with 11 bases separating them. Here the CDR3 DNA reads TGTGCCACCAGCAGAGATGGGGGGACGAAAAAACTGTTTTTT. Translating gives CATSRDGGTKKLFF.

This clonotype was detected many times. J is TRBJ1-2 and V is TRBV25-1; 7 bases are a match to TRBD1. The CDR3 is 13 residues long. With V trimmed by 4 bases and J by 5 bases, 4 bases remained unmatched. Germline values: CDR1 MGHDK, CDR2 SYGVNS. The CDR3, as DNA: TGTGCCAGCAGTGGGGGACAGACATATGGCTACACCTTC. As protein: CASSGGQTYGYTF.

The V call is TRBV7-3, the J call TRBJ1-1; TRBD1 is a possible D gene (6 bases). The V gene's germline CDR1 is SGHTA and CDR2 FQGTGA. The germline V and J ends were trimmed by 6 bases and 4 bases, with 18 bases remaining between them. The CDR3 sequence is 15 residues long. CDR3 nucleotide sequence: TGTGCCAGCAGTTTTTTACACAGGGAACCCACTGAAGCTTTCTTT. This gives the protein CASSFLHREPTEAFF.

This clonotype was observed a handful of times. The rearrangement uses TRBV6-6 and TRBJ1-5, with D tentatively TRBD1 (5 bases). The CDR3 is made up of 15 amino acids. Germline CDR1 and CDR2: MNHNY and SVGAGI (reference sequence). The ends were cut back, 6 bases at V and 5 bases at J, with 17 bases in the middle. CDR3 amino acids: CASSWTWGRDQPQHF. The CDR3 coding sequence is TGTGCCAGCAGCTGGACATGGGGGAGGGATCAGCCCCAGCATTTT.